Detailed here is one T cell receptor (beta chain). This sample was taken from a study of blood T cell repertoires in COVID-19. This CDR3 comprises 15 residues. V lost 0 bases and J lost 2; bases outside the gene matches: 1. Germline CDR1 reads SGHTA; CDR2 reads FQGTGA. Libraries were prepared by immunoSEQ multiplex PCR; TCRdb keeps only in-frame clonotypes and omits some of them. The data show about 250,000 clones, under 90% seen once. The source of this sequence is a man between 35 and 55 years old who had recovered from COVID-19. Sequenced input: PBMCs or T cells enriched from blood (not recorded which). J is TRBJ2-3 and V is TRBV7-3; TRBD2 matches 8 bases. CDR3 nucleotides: TGTGCCAGCAGCTTAACTAGCGGGGCCACAGATACGCAGTATTTT. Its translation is CASSLTSGATDTQYF. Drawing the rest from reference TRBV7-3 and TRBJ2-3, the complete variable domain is GAGVSQTPSNKVTEKGKYVELRCDPISGHTALYWYRQSLGQGPEFLIYFQGTGAADDSGLPNDRFFAVRPEGSVSTLKIQRTERGDSAVYLCASSLTSGATDTQYFGPGTRLTVL.